This T cell receptor beta chain was found in a study of OX40 agonist ivuxolimab in advanced cancers. The CDR3 is 14 residues long. The germline gives CDR1 LNHDA, CDR2 SQIVND (reference sequence). After removal of 4 bases from V and 7 bases from J, the junction contained 7 bases not matched to a gene. The protocol was immunoSEQ multiplex PCR, while the TCRdb copy is restricted to in-frame clones and leaves out a portion. The profile shows tens of thousands of clones, around 86% of them singletons. The chain combines TRBV19 with TRBJ2-5; 9 positions agree with TRBD2. The sample consisted of CD4+ or CD8+ T cells sorted from blood, taken in a trial of the OX40 agonist ivuxolimab. This clonotype originated in an adult with an advanced solid tumor such as melanoma, head and neck, liver or kidney cancer. The CDR3 spells CASSSGRASVTQYF. The CDR3 DNA is TGTGCCAGTAGTAGCGGGAGGGCCTCCGTGACCCAGTACTTC.